Listed here is a single TCR beta chain. Germline CDR1 and CDR2: MNHEY and SVGAGI. V was pared by 6 bases and J by 3 bases, with 8 bases between. This CDR3 is built from 12 residues. Participants were aged about 18 to 100 years from about 25 US areas. This specimen belongs to a study of blood T cell repertoires in COVID-19. As for the study in general: Some COVID-19 samples were acute and others convalescent; all came from the United States, Italy and Spain. PBMCs, B-cell-depleted T cells, or T cells were the source of the cDNA or gDNA that made up the material.

As originally analysed: Amplified reference gene primers provided the basis for estimating nucleated cell counts. Here immunoSEQ multiplex PCR was the method, and the copy in TCRdb shows in-frame clones only, minus some. V and J calls and clone size are as listed in that table; D and trimming were resolved from the DNA. The sample yields approximately 220,000 clones, approximately 92% seen once. The sequencing sample was made of PBMCs or T cells enriched from blood (not recorded which). The rearrangement uses TRBV6-5 and TRBJ1-1; D gene unclear. This sequence originates from a woman younger than 35 in a cohort exposed to, infected with or recovered from COVID-19 (not recorded which). The CDR3 nucleotides read TGTGCCAGCAGAGCTCCGGACACTGAAGCTTTCTTT. Residues: CASRAPDTEAFF.